Listed below are T cell receptor beta chains from one sample, sequenced in a study of shared clonotypes between healthy human individuals. Libraries were prepared by immunoSEQ multiplex PCR; TCRdb keeps only in-frame clonotypes and omits some of them. The data hold hundreds of thousands of clones, with about 76% observed a single time. Sample: PBMCs. These receptors were taken from a woman between 35 and 50 years old in good health. Some clones in this sample may be carry-over from other donors' samples. The CDR3 runs from the conserved cysteine through the conserved F or W. Fields, in order: V gene, CDR3 length, D gene, clone size, J gene, CDR3 protein, CDR3 DNA. D genes are given only for firm matches. The size of a clone is reported for some rows only, either as once, few or many, or as a class for expanded clones.

TRBV5-1	14	TRBD2	-	TRBJ2-3	CASSLTGGSNTQYF	TGCGCCAGCAGCTTGACGGGGGGTAGCAATACGCAGTATTTT
TRBV5-8	15	-	-	TRBJ2-1	CASSSDGETYNEQFF	TGTGCCAGCAGCTCCGACGGGGAGACCTACAATGAGCAGTTCTTC
TRBV7-9	17	-	-	TRBJ1-5	CASSLFLSGPRDQPQHF	TGTGCCAGCAGCTTATTTCTTTCAGGACCAAGGGATCAGCCCCAGCATTTT
TRBV27	17	TRBD1	-	TRBJ2-1	CASSGLLSMGQYNEQFF	TGTGCCAGCAGTGGCCTATTATCTATGGGACAGTACAATGAGCAGTTCTTC
TRBV5-1	16	TRBD1	-	TRBJ2-1	CASSLDPLDRYNEQFF	TGCGCCAGCAGCTTGGACCCCCTGGACAGGTACAATGAGCAGTTCTTC
TRBV29-1	12	-	-	TRBJ2-7	CNVGQASYEQYF	TGCAACGTTGGTCAGGCTTCCTACGAGCAGTACTTC
TRBV7-9	16	TRBD1	-	TRBJ2-7	CASSPPRQGRAYEQYF	TGTGCCAGCAGCCCCCCCCGACAGGGTCGGGCCTACGAGCAGTACTTC
TRBV30	16	TRBD1	few	TRBJ1-1	CAWSGTGGAGPTEAFF	TGTGCCTGGAGTGGGACAGGGGGCGCGGGTCCCACTGAAGCTTTCTTT
TRBV14	15	-	-	TRBJ1-2	CASSQDLSDNYGYTF	TGTGCCAGCAGCCAAGATCTGTCGGACAACTATGGCTACACCTTC
TRBV7-3	15	TRBD2	-	TRBJ2-2	CASSPLAGTTGELFF	TGTGCCAGCAGCCCCCTAGCGGGAACTACCGGGGAGCTGTTTTTT
TRBV19	17	-	-	TRBJ1-3	CASSTTATGAPGNTIYF	TGTGCCAGTAGTACAACAGCCACCGGAGCGCCAGGGAACACCATATATTTT
TRBV19	16	TRBD1	-	TRBJ1-5	CASSILTGVSNQPQHF	TGTGCCAGTAGTATACTGACAGGGGTTAGCAATCAGCCCCAGCATTTT
TRBV28	15	-	-	TRBJ2-7	CASSLSGTPTYEQYF	TGTGCCAGCAGTTTATCCGGGACGCCAACCTACGAGCAGTACTTC
TRBV23-1	16	-	-	TRBJ2-7	CASSQLRRGLSYEQYF	TGCGCCAGCAGTCAACTCCGTCGGGGTTTGTCCTACGAGCAGTACTTC
TRBV15	16	-	few	TRBJ1-1	CATSRDPRQMNTEAFF	TGTGCCACCAGCAGAGACCCGAGACAGATGAACACTGAAGCTTTCTTT
TRBV6-4	15	TRBD2	few	TRBJ2-3	CASSDAAGAVDTQYF	TGTGCCAGCAGTGACGCAGCGGGAGCGGTAGATACGCAGTATTTT
TRBV28	16	TRBD1	-	TRBJ2-5	CASSPILEGQQETQYF	TGTGCCAGCAGTCCGATACTAGAGGGACAGCAAGAGACCCAGTACTTC
TRBV5-4	15	-	-	TRBJ1-1	CASSAPPGMNTEAFF	TGTGCCAGCAGCGCCCCGCCCGGGATGAACACTGAAGCTTTCTTT
TRBV2	15	TRBD2	few	TRBJ2-3	CASSALSGSGDTQYF	TGTGCCAGCAGCGCCCTTAGCGGGAGTGGGGATACGCAGTATTTT
TRBV9	18	TRBD2	-	TRBJ2-4	CASSVGGLASPYKNIQYF	TGTGCCAGCAGCGTAGGGGGACTAGCGTCCCCCTACAAAAACATTCAGTACTTC
TRBV11-2	16	TRBD2	once	TRBJ2-5	CASSPRTTSGVEPQYF	TGTGCCAGCAGCCCCCGGACGACTAGCGGGGTTGAGCCCCAGTACTTC
TRBV29-1	12	-	-	TRBJ2-7	CSVEGGTYEQYF	TGCAGCGTTGAGGGCGGTACCTACGAGCAGTACTTC
TRBV30	14	-	-	TRBJ2-5	CASSLSGYQETQYF	TGTGCCTCCTCCCTCTCGGGGTATCAAGAGACCCAGTACTTC
TRBV19	16	-	few	TRBJ2-2	CASSIGTLRAGGELFF	TGTGCCAGTAGTATTGGGACTCTGAGGGCTGGTGGGGAGCTGTTTTTT
TRBV19	14	-	-	TRBJ1-1	CASSIDFSRTEAFF	TGTGCCAGTAGTATAGATTTCTCCAGGACTGAAGCTTTCTTT
TRBV6-5	14	TRBD2	-	TRBJ2-7	CASTAGAPPYEQYF	TGTGCCAGCACGGCGGGAGCCCCTCCCTACGAGCAGTACTTC
TRBV2	12	-	-	TRBJ2-5	CASSGLGETQYF	TGTGCCAGCAGCGGACTCGGGGAGACCCAGTACTTC
TRBV18	13	-	few	TRBJ1-1	CASSPAGDTEAFF	TGTGCCAGCTCACCAGCAGGGGACACTGAAGCTTTCTTT
TRBV9	15	-	-	TRBJ2-1	CASSVAGTNHNEQFF	TGTGCCAGCAGCGTAGCCGGGACAAATCACAATGAGCAGTTCTTC
TRBV28	15	-	-	TRBJ1-5	CASNLGVGGNQPQHF	TGTGCCAGCAACCTGGGAGTGGGGGGCAATCAGCCCCAGCATTTT
TRBV28	15	-	-	TRBJ1-5	CASSPRGGLNQPQHF	TGTGCCAGCAGTCCCCGAGGAGGGCTGAATCAGCCCCAGCATTTT
TRBV5-6	14	-	few	TRBJ2-5	CASSLQIVQETQYF	TGTGCCAGCAGCTTACAGATTGTTCAAGAGACCCAGTACTTC
TRBV30	13	-	-	TRBJ1-5	CAWGGREDQPQHF	TGTGCCTGGGGGGGGAGGGAAGATCAGCCCCAGCATTTT
TRBV29-1	13	-	-	TRBJ2-3	CSVGPGVGDTQYF	TGCAGCGTTGGTCCTGGGGTAGGGGATACGCAGTATTTT
TRBV28	11	-	few	TRBJ1-2	CASSLDYGYTF	TGTGCCAGCAGTTTGGACTATGGCTACACCTTC
TRBV30	13	-	-	TRBJ2-7	CAWSVRRDYEQYF	TGTGCCTGGAGTGTGCGCAGGGACTACGAGCAGTACTTC
TRBV5-3	14	-	-	TRBJ1-5	CARSLAAPNQPQHF	TGTGCCAGAAGCTTGGCGGCGCCAAATCAGCCCCAGCATTTT
TRBV15	15	-	-	TRBJ2-6	CATSSARSGANVLTF	TGTGCCACCAGCAGCGCCCGCTCTGGGGCCAACGTCCTGACTTTC
TRBV28	15	-	-	TRBJ1-3	CASSLGWGAGNTIYF	TGTGCCAGCAGTTTAGGGTGGGGAGCTGGAAACACCATATATTTT
TRBV6-5	14	-	-	TRBJ2-1	CASSYSQVSDEQFF	TGTGCCAGCAGTTACTCTCAGGTCAGCGATGAGCAGTTCTTC
TRBV7-9	16	-	-	TRBJ2-7	CASSPMGGMGFGEQYF	TGTGCCAGCAGCCCCATGGGGGGTATGGGGTTTGGCGAGCAGTACTTC
TRBV6-6	15	-	-	TRBJ1-4	CASSYRPGPAEKLFF	TGTGCCAGCAGTTACCGACCCGGACCCGCTGAAAAACTGTTTTTT
TRBV5-8	13	-	-	TRBJ2-3	CASSFRGTDTQYF	TGTGCCAGCAGCTTCCGGGGGACAGATACGCAGTATTTT